One sample yielded the 24 T cell receptor beta chains listed below, sequenced in a study of molecular identifiers for immune sequencing clone quantification. Using its own MiXCR run on the PCR reads, TCRdb lists one record per CDR3 protein. The data contain hundreds of thousands of distinct CDR3 sequences, less than 30% of them seen just once; the ten biggest clones take up 0.7% to 0.95%. Source material: naive CD8+ T cells from blood, with Jurkat cell RNA spiked in. Stated subset: FACS-sorted CD8+CD4-CCR7+CD45RA+ naive T cells. These TCRs come from a human donor in good health. Some libraries in this study had Jurkat cell RNA spiked in.

The chain couples TRBV4-1 to TRBJ2-5, with D possibly matching TRBD2 (5 bases). Trimming pared 1 base from V and 5 bases from J, leaving 8 bases between. The CDR3 consists of 13 residues. In germline, CDR1 is MGHRA, CDR2 YSYEKL. CDR3 region: CASSQVAGETQYF. The CDR3 nucleotides read TGCGCCAGCAGCCAAGTTGCGGGTGAGACCCAGTACTTC.

This clonotype was seen a few times. The chain couples TRBV6-2 or TRBV6-3 to TRBJ2-6; 7 nucleotides align to TRBD2. Trimming took 6 bases from V and 0 from J; bases not matched to a gene: 2. The CDR3 contains 15 residues. The germline V gene encodes CDR1 MNHEY and CDR2 SVGEGT. CDR3 in amino acids: CASSQRDSGANVLTF. CDR3 bases: TGTGCCAGCAGCCAGCGGGACTCTGGGGCCAACGTCCTGACTTTC.

This clonotype was picked up many times. This chain joins TRBV20-1 and TRBJ2-7, with D possibly matching TRBD1 (5 bases). The CDR3 is 15 amino acids. The V end was cut by 0 bases, the J end by 1 base, with 13 bases between. Germline values: CDR1 DFQATT, CDR2 SNEGSKA (reference sequence). The CDR3 bases are TGCAGTGCTAGAGATGAGGCAGGGCTTTCCTACGAGCAGTACTTC. Translation: CSARDEAGLSYEQYF.

With respect to this clonotype: Possible read error: a much larger clone is one base away. V is TRBV10-3 and J is TRBJ2-1; TRBD2 matches 9 bases. This CDR3 is 13 amino acids long. Germline V lookup: CDR1 ENHRY, CDR2 SYGVKD. CDR3 protein: CAIGESLAGLQFF. The CDR3 DNA follows: TGTGCCATCGGTGAGTCCCTAGCGGGACTGCAGTTCTTC.

The chain has TRBV6-2 or TRBV6-3 and TRBJ1-1; D gene ambiguous. The CDR3 is 13 residues long. Germline V gene lookup returns CDR1 MNHEY and CDR2 SVGEGT. Trimming cost V 11 bases and J 4 bases, with 17 bases left between them. CDR3 in amino acids: CACVPLGVTEAFF. Written as DNA, the CDR3 is TGTGCCTGCGTGCCCCTTGGCGTCACTGAAGCTTTCTTT.

The chain has TRBV12-3 or TRBV12-4 and TRBJ2-1; no clear D gene. This CDR3 is 14 amino acids long. V gave up 5 bases and J gave up 1 base, with 9 bases separating them. CDR3 nucleotide sequence: TGTGCCAGCAGTCCCTCTGTATCCTACAATGAGCAGTTCTTC. The encoded protein is CASSPSVSYNEQFF.

The chain is built from TRBV12-3 or TRBV12-4 and TRBJ2-2; 13 bases are a match to TRBD2. J was trimmed by 7 bases and V by 7 bases; bases with no gene match: 12. The CDR3 is 17 amino acids. The CDR3 sequence is CASMILAGGPSGGELFF. CDR3 in DNA: TGTGCCAGCATGATACTAGCGGGGGGGCCGAGTGGCGGGGAGCTGTTTTTT.

In its sample, this clonotype was seen many times. The chain joins TRBV7-9 to TRBJ2-4; unclear D gene. From germline, CDR1 is SEHNR and CDR2 FQNEAQ (reference sequence). CDR3 length: 14 residues. Trimming shortened V by 5 bases and J by 5 bases, and 13 bases separated the two germline ends. The CDR3 sequence: CASSLKEYQNIQYF. The CDR3 DNA reads as TGTGCCAGCAGCCTCAAGGAATACCAAAACATTCAGTACTTC.

On this clonotype itself: A much larger clone differs by one base, so this may be a read error. V usage is TRBV27 and J usage is TRBJ1-5; D remains unclear. The CDR3 loop spans 13 amino acids. Germline CDR1 and CDR2: MNHEY and SMNVEV (reference sequence). The CDR3 protein is CAGSLSSSQPQHF. The CDR3 DNA reads as TGTGCCGGCAGTTTATCCTCCTCTCAGCCCCAGCATTTT.

This clonotype showed up just a few times. This chain links TRBV19 with TRBJ2-5, with a weak D call TRBD1 (5 bases). Per germline, CDR1 LNHDA and CDR2 SQIVND (reference sequence). The CDR3 has 14 residues. V dropped 1 base and J dropped 1 base, with 7 bases sitting between them. The CDR3 reads CASSIGGGQETQYF. Here the CDR3 DNA reads TGTGCCAGTAGTATAGGGGGCGGCCAAGAGACCCAGTACTTC.

The V call is TRBV29-1, the J call TRBJ1-3; D is unclear. V lost 3 bases, J lost 0 bases, and 12 bases lay in between. There are 15 residues in the CDR3. Germline loops: CDR1 SQVTM, CDR2 ANQGSEA. The CDR3 loop is CSVEGDESSGNTIYF. Written as DNA, the CDR3 is TGCAGCGTTGAGGGAGACGAGAGCTCTGGAAACACCATATATTTT.

This clonotype has ten or more counts. The V gene is TRBV7-9, the J gene TRBJ2-3; a weak D match, TRBD2 (5 bases). The V end was cut by 2 bases, the J end by 2 bases, with 11 bases between. Germline loops: CDR1 SEHNR, CDR2 FQNEAQ (reference sequence). There are 15 residues in the CDR3. In nucleotides, the CDR3 is TGTGCCAGCAGCTTACACGTGGGAGCCACAGATACGCAGTATTTT. Translation: CASSLHVGATDTQYF.

This clonotype appeared many times. The CDR3 bases are TGTGCCAGCAGTTTTGGGACGCTTTACTCTGGGGCCAACGTCCTGACTTTC. Translating it yields CASSFGTLYSGANVLTF. The rearrangement joins TRBV27 to TRBJ2-6; D is possibly TRBD1 or TRBD2 (5 bases each). The CDR3 is 17 residues long. In germline, CDR1 is MNHEY, CDR2 SMNVEV (reference sequence). V lost 3 bases and J 0 bases, leaving 12 bases between the germline ends.

This clonotype was counted a few times. The rearrangement links TRBV7-9 to TRBJ1-1; D is possibly TRBD1 (5 bases). The CDR3 runs to 13 residues. CDR1 is SEHNR, CDR2 FQNEAQ, per germline (reference sequence). The V end was cut by 3 bases, the J end by 3 bases, with 8 bases between. DNA for the CDR3: TGTGCCAGCAGCTTTTGGGGGGACACTGAAGCTTTCTTT. Amino acids: CASSFWGDTEAFF.

This clonotype has a count of ten or more. V is TRBV20-1 and J is TRBJ2-3, with 9 bases that match TRBD2. Germline assignment: CDR1 DFQATT and CDR2 SNEGSKA (reference sequence). After removal of 5 bases from V and 2 bases from J, the junction contained 5 bases not matched to a gene. This CDR3 contains 14 residues. The CDR3 sequence is CSAYIAGVTDTQYF. CDR3 DNA: TGCAGTGCTTATATAGCGGGGGTCACAGATACGCAGTATTTT.

The sample holds many counts of this clonotype. The CDR3 loop is CASSTYTGSLNTDTQYF. DNA for the CDR3: TGTGCCAGCAGCACCTATACCGGGAGTCTCAACACAGATACGCAGTATTTT. The rearrangement joins TRBV7-2 to TRBJ2-3; D perhaps matches TRBD2 (6 bases). The CDR3 runs 17 residues. V was trimmed by 5 bases and J by 2 bases, leaving 20 bases between them. Germline V gene data show CDR1 as SGHTA and CDR2 as FQGNSA.

The sample holds a few counts of this clonotype. The V call is TRBV27, the J call TRBJ1-4; TRBD1 is a possible D gene (5 bases). The CDR3 sequence is 16 residues long. V was clipped by 3 bases and J by 10 bases, with 21 bases between them. Looked up from germline, CDR1 is MNHEY and CDR2 is SMNVEV (reference sequence). The CDR3 DNA reads TGTGCCAGCAGTTTTATGGGGGTAGGAGGACCTGGAAAACTGTTTTTT. Translated: CASSFMGVGGPGKLFF. The whole variable domain, remainder taken from reference TRBV27 and TRBJ1-4, is EAQVTQNPRYLITVTGKKLTVTCSQNMNHEYMSWYRQDPGLGLRQIYYSMNVEVTDKGDVPEGYKVSRKEKRNFPLILESPSPNQTSLYFCASSFMGVGGPGKLFFGSGTQLSVL.

This clonotype was recorded a few times. This chain connects TRBV27 to TRBJ2-7; no firm D call. Germline lookup yields CDR1 MNHEY and CDR2 SMNVEV (reference sequence). V shed 5 bases and J shed 7 bases, with 15 bases lying between them. This CDR3 is 13 amino acids long. The CDR3 DNA is TGTGCCAGCAGTCCTTACCGACACGGGGAGCAGTACTTC. Translated, it gives CASSPYRHGEQYF.

This CDR3 is CASSLAEESYEQYF. CDR3 nucleotide sequence: TGTGCCAGCAGCTTAGCGGAGGAATCCTACGAGCAGTACTTC. The V and J genes are TRBV7-9 and TRBJ2-7; D perhaps matches TRBD2 (5 bases). The CDR3 totals 14 residues. Germline assignment: CDR1 SEHNR and CDR2 FQNEAQ (reference sequence). With 0 bases removed from V and 1 base from J, the gap between germline ends came to 7 bases.

This clonotype was counted only a few times. V gene TRBV20-1 combines with J gene TRBJ2-7; 9 positions match TRBD1. Germline assignment: CDR1 DFQATT and CDR2 SNEGSKA (reference sequence). V dropped 4 bases and J dropped 3; count of bases not matched to a gene: 7. The CDR3 totals 14 residues. The CDR3 DNA sequence: TGCAGTGCTATAGCGGACAGGGGAAACTACGAGCAGTACTTC. Its translation: CSAIADRGNYEQYF.

In DNA, the CDR3 is TGTGCCAGTAGTATGGGGCAGGGCCTGACCCTTGAAGCTTTCTTT. Its translation is CASSMGQGLTLEAFF. The chain joins TRBV19 to TRBJ1-1; TRBD1 is a possible D gene (5 bases). The CDR3 runs to 15 residues. Germline values: CDR1 LNHDA, CDR2 SQIVND (reference sequence). Trimming took 3 bases from V and 7 from J, leaving 18 bases between them.

The chain couples TRBV5-1 to TRBJ2-7, with a possible D match to TRBD2 (6 bases). CDR1 SGHRS and CDR2 YFSETQ come from the germline V gene. The germline V and J ends were trimmed by 0 bases and 6 bases, with 13 bases remaining between them. The CDR3 sequence is 14 residues long. This chain's CDR3 is CASSLGAGLGEQYF. CDR3 DNA: TGCGCCAGCAGCTTGGGGGCGGGGCTCGGCGAGCAGTACTTC.

Concerning this clonotype itself: A much bigger clone sits one base away, suggesting this may be a read error. The CDR3 spells CASSFPQSRWNTEAFF. Written as DNA, the CDR3 is TGTGCCAGCAGTTTTCCACAGTCTCGATGGAACACTGAAGCTTTCTTT. The chain uses TRBV28 and TRBJ1-1; D remains ambiguous. The CDR3 extends over 16 amino acids. With 3 bases removed from V and 1 base from J, the gap between germline ends came to 15 bases. Germline values: CDR1 MDHEN, CDR2 SYDVKM.

This clonotype was seen many times. This chain connects TRBV20-1 to TRBJ2-7, with a possible D match to TRBD2 (6 bases). The germline CDR1 and CDR2 sequences are DFQATT and SNEGSKA (reference sequence). The V gene lost 4 bases and the J gene lost 4 bases, with 20 bases spanning the gap. The CDR3 has 15 residues. CDR3 bases: TGCAGTGCTACGAACGGGACTGCGGCCGTGTACGAGCAGTACTTC. It encodes CSATNGTAAVYEQYF.